This TCR beta chain stems from a study of radiation and T cells in renal cell carcinoma. Treatment meaning: treatment-naive control, cytoreductive nephrectomy. Treatment-naive patients without radiation supplied the control tumors at nephrectomy. Findings and caveats of the study: Only small tumor regions of about 1.1 g were sampled. Compared with controls, irradiated tumors showed greater TCR clonality.

The CDR3 contains 15 residues. The germline V gene encodes CDR1 MDHEN and CDR2 SYDVKM. With V trimmed by 2 bases and J by 10 bases, 4 bases remained unmatched. Data came from immunoSEQ multiplex PCR; TCRdb stores just in-frame clones and leaves some out. There are fewer than 15,000 clones in the sample; approximately 62% occur only once, and around 19% lies in the top ten. This clone was observed a few times. No antigen is known for it. The sample was tumor tissue, taken from a patient whose treatment was nephrectomy without radiotherapy. V usage is TRBV28 and J usage is TRBJ2-1, with 14 bases lining up with TRBD2. The sequence came from a woman at least 80 years old with renal cell carcinoma. CDR3 in DNA: TGTGCCAGCAGTTTAGATGGGACTAGCGGGGGAGAGCAGTTCTTC. Residues: CASSLDGTSGGEQFF.